One and the same sample provided the 22 T cell receptor beta chains below, sequenced in a study of T cell responses to AZD1222 COVID-19 vaccine. This table comes from immunoSEQ multiplex PCR, and its TCRdb copy is limited to in-frame clones, with some not included. The sample carries about 83,000 clones, more than 75% recorded once. The starting material was peripheral blood, obtained on day 0 of MenACWY control vaccination. Receptor source: an adult in good health.

This clone is medium-sized within its sample. This chain links TRBV29-1 with TRBJ1-1; unclear D gene. CDR1 is SQVTM, CDR2 ANQGSEA, per germline. The CDR3 sequence is 12 residues long. V was trimmed by 3 bases and J by 1 base, leaving 6 bases between them. CDR3 loop: CSVEEENTEAFF. The CDR3 nucleotides are TGCAGCGTTGAGGAGGAGAACACTGAAGCTTTCTTT.

This sequence joins TRBV7-2 and TRBJ1-5; D is undetermined. Germline V gives CDR1 SGHTA, CDR2 FQGNSA. There are 16 residues in the CDR3. Between the trimmed V and J ends, which lost 1 base and 3 bases, there was a span of 13 bases. CDR3 in amino acids: CASSLVGVGVNQPQHF. The CDR3 DNA is TGTGCCAGCAGCTTAGTCGGGGTGGGCGTCAATCAGCCCCAGCATTTT.

This rearrangement joins TRBV7-9 to TRBJ2-5; tentative D call: TRBD1 (6 bases). V shed 5 bases and J shed 1 base, with 11 bases lying between them. CDR3 length equals 14 residues. Germline CDR1 is SEHNR and CDR2 is FQNEAQ (reference sequence). The DNA of the CDR3 is TGTGCCAGCAGCGAAGACAGGATCCAAGAGACCCAGTACTTC. Translation gives CASSEDRIQETQYF.

The chain is built from TRBV14 and TRBJ2-7, with D hard to call. There are 13 residues in the CDR3. The germline V gene encodes CDR1 SGHDN and CDR2 FVKESK. V lost 3 bases, J lost 3 bases, and 9 bases lay in between. This CDR3 is CASSHRALYEQYF. CDR3 nucleotide sequence: TGTGCCAGCAGCCACCGGGCCCTCTACGAGCAGTACTTC.

The chain links TRBV5-1 to TRBJ2-7; D is possibly TRBD1 (6 bases). This CDR3 spans 13 amino acids. From germline, CDR1 is SGHRS and CDR2 YFSETQ. The V end was cut by 5 bases, the J end by 4 bases, with 13 bases between. The chain's CDR3 is CASRFGTGYEQYF. In DNA, the CDR3 is TGCGCCAGCAGGTTTGGTACAGGGTACGAGCAGTACTTC. Full variable domain (outside the CDR3, taken from reference TRBV5-1 and TRBJ2-7): KAGVTQTPRYLIKTRGQQVTLSCSPISGHRSVSWYQQTPGQGLQFLFEYFSETQRNKGNFPGRFSGRQFSNSRSEMNVSTLELGDSALYLCASRFGTGYEQYFGPGTRLTVT.

The chain is built from TRBV18 and TRBJ2-7, with D perhaps TRBD2 (6 bases). Germline CDR1 reads KGHSH; CDR2 reads LQKENI. V was cut by 3 bases and J by 4 bases, with 10 bases left in between. CDR3 length: 13 amino acids. The CDR3 here is CASSPPGDYEQYF. CDR3 nucleotides: TGTGCCAGCTCACCCCCGGGGGATTACGAGCAGTACTTC.

The chain joins TRBV4-2 to TRBJ1-3, with a possible D match to TRBD1 (5 bases). This CDR3 region has 15 residues. V was pared by 1 base and J by 2 bases, with 9 bases between. Germline V CDR1 and CDR2: LGHNA, YNFKEQ. The CDR3 bases are TGTGCCAGCAGCCAAGGGGAGGGGACTGGAAACACCATATATTTT. Its protein product is CASSQGEGTGNTIYF.

The V call is TRBV6-5, the J call TRBJ1-6; D call uncertain. Per the germline V gene, CDR1 is MNHEY and CDR2 is SVGAGI. The CDR3 spans 13 residues. V was shortened by 10 bases and J by 8 bases, with 15 bases between the two germline ends. The CDR3 sequence: CATSGQEDSPLHF. The CDR3 coding sequence is TGTGCCACCTCTGGGCAGGAGGATTCACCCCTCCACTTT.

This chain links TRBV19 with TRBJ2-1, with 8 bases matching TRBD1. After removal of 7 bases from V and 10 bases from J, the junction contained 12 bases not matched to a gene. CDR1 is LNHDA and CDR2 is SQIVND in the germline V gene (reference sequence). CDR3 length: 14 residues. CDR3 sequence reads: CASTGGDSLGEQFF. CDR3 sequence (DNA): TGTGCCAGTACAGGGGGCGATTCCCTCGGGGAGCAGTTCTTC.

The V gene is TRBV18, the J gene TRBJ1-1, with D possibly being TRBD1 (5 bases). V was pared by 6 bases and J by 4 bases, with 18 bases between. From germline, CDR1 is KGHSH and CDR2 LQKENI. CDR3 size: 15 residues. CDR3 in amino acids: CASSSGPHTTTEAFF. CDR3 bases: TGTGCCAGCTCCTCAGGGCCTCACACTACCACTGAAGCTTTCTTT.

This chain connects TRBV28 to TRBJ2-3; 9 bases map to TRBD2. The CDR3 sequence is 15 residues long. Looked up from germline, CDR1 is MDHEN and CDR2 is SYDVKM. J was trimmed by 6 bases and V by 5 bases; bases with no gene match: 9. CDR3 region: CASSAGGRALDTQYF. Written as DNA, the CDR3 is TGTGCCAGCAGTGCCGGCGGGAGGGCCCTGGATACGCAGTATTTT.

The V gene is TRBV6-5, the J gene TRBJ2-7; D unresolved. Germline CDR1 and CDR2: MNHEY and SVGAGI. V shed 6 bases and J shed 1 base, with 7 bases lying between them. The CDR3 is made up of 12 amino acids. CDR3 region: CASRTQSYEQYF. CDR3 bases: TGTGCCAGCAGGACTCAGTCCTACGAGCAGTACTTC.

This clone was observed once. The V and J genes are TRBV18 and TRBJ1-2; 7 bases agree with TRBD1. The J segment lost 3 bases and the V segment lost 1 base, leaving 8 bases of the junction unmatched. The CDR3 covers 16 residues. In germline, CDR1 is KGHSH, CDR2 LQKENI. The CDR3 DNA reads TGTGCCAGCTCACCACTTCTAGACAGGGACCACTATGGCTACACCTTC. Amino acids: CASSPLLDRDHYGYTF.

A word on this clone: Sequence at one end of the junction differs from germline and may be a read error. The rearrangement joins TRBV3-1 (or the pseudogene TRBV3-2) to TRBJ2-1; D may be TRBD2 (5 bases). The CDR3 spans 11 residues. CDR1 and CDR2 from the germline V gene are LGHDT and YNNKEL (reference sequence). The DNA of the CDR3 is TGTGCCAGCAGCGCCCTCGGACTCTCTATCTTC. Its translation is CASSALGLSIF.

This clone was counted a few times. The rearrangement uses TRBV28 and TRBJ2-1; 11 nucleotides line up with TRBD2. Germline CDR1 MDHEN, CDR2 SYDVKM. The J segment lost 4 bases and the V segment lost 5 bases, leaving 7 bases of the junction unmatched. The CDR3 length is 16 residues. CDR3 bases: TGTGCCAGCAGTGGGACTAGCGGCGGTAATTACAATGAGCAGTTCTTC. Protein sequence: CASSGTSGGNYNEQFF.

This chain links TRBV11-2 with TRBJ2-7, with D possibly TRBD2 on 6 matching bases. The CDR3 loop spans 16 amino acids. V lost 5 bases and J 2 bases, leaving 19 bases between the germline ends. Germline CDR1 and CDR2: SGHAT and FQNNGV. CDR3 bases: TGTGCCAGCAGCCCCCTGGGGGGTAGCGGTACCTACGAGCAGTACTTC. This sequence encodes CASSPLGGSGTYEQYF.

The gene calls are TRBV6-5 and TRBJ1-5; no reliable D call. CDR3 length: 13 amino acids. CDR1 and CDR2 (germline): MNHEY, SVGAGI. V lost 7 bases and J 2 bases, leaving 9 bases between the germline ends. The CDR3 sequence is CASINQGNQPQHF. The CDR3 coding sequence is TGTGCCAGCATCAACCAGGGCAATCAGCCCCAGCATTTT.

V gene TRBV27 combines with J gene TRBJ2-5; D gene unclear. This CDR3 region has 12 residues. Germline CDR1 and CDR2: MNHEY and SMNVEV (reference sequence). V lost 0 bases and J 4 bases, leaving 3 bases between the germline ends. CDR3 loop: CASSLSGETQYF. CDR3 bases: TGTGCCAGCAGTTTATCCGGAGAGACCCAGTACTTC.

The chain links TRBV29-1 to TRBJ2-3; the D gene could be TRBD1 or TRBD2 (5 bases each). The CDR3 contains 16 residues. Germline CDR1 and CDR2: SQVTM and ANQGSEA. V lost 4 bases, J lost 1 base, and 18 bases lay in between. CDR3 nucleotides: TGCAGCGTTGGGGACCCCGGGACGGCAGGCACAGATACGCAGTATTTT. Translation: CSVGDPGTAGTDTQYF.

The chain carries TRBV27 and TRBJ2-7; 7 bases map to TRBD1. The CDR3 sequence is 16 residues long. Per germline, CDR1 MNHEY and CDR2 SMNVEV (reference sequence). The V and J ends lost 3 bases and 6 bases, in that order; junction bases with no gene match: 14. This CDR3 is CASSFSRPGGIGEQYF. CDR3 coding DNA: TGTGCCAGCAGTTTTTCGAGACCAGGGGGAATCGGCGAGCAGTACTTC.

This clone was seen just once. The chain combines TRBV7-9 with TRBJ2-2; TRBD2 aligns across 7 bases. Germline CDR1 is SEHNR and CDR2 is FQNEAQ (reference sequence). The CDR3 sequence is 16 residues long. V lost 5 bases, J lost 0 bases, and 6 bases stayed unmatched. CDR3 in DNA: TGTGCCAGCAGCGGGGGGGTTACCGCGAACACCGGGGAGCTGTTTTTT. It translates to CASSGGVTANTGELFF.

The V and J genes are TRBV7-7 and TRBJ2-3; either TRBD1 or TRBD2 may fit D (5 bases each). Trimming took off 4 bases at V and 3 bases at J, with 11 bases between the two ends. Germline V lookup: CDR1 SSHAT, CDR2 FNYEAQ (reference sequence). This CDR3 contains 14 residues. The CDR3: CASSYRGRTDTQYF. The CDR3 coding sequence is TGTGCCAGCAGCTACCGGGGCAGAACAGATACGCAGTATTTT.